One TCR beta chain is described in this entry. V gave up 5 bases and J gave up 8 bases; unmatched junction bases: 7. CDR3 size: 15 residues. CDR1 SGHAT and CDR2 FQDESV come from the germline V gene (reference sequence). The data were obtained in a study of cytomegalovirus exposure and HLA in healthy donors. The PCR employed 60 Vbeta primers together with 13 Jbeta primers. Data came from immunoSEQ multiplex PCR; TCRdb stores just in-frame clones and leaves some out. The profile covers 150,000 to 200,000 clones, with around three quarters appearing a single time and less than 8.5% taken by the ten largest.

The receptor was derived from a man aged 40-50 years in good health and CMV-seropositive. What was sequenced was PBMCs. The chain employs TRBV11-1 and TRBJ2-3; 13 bases are a match to TRBD2. Written as DNA, the CDR3 is TGTGCCAGCAGCGCCGGGACTAGCGGGGAGGGTACGCAGTATTTT. Residues: CASSAGTSGEGTQYF.